The entry that follows covers one T cell receptor (beta chain) sequence. The CDR3 is made up of 13 amino acids. V was cut by 5 bases and J by 1 base, with 8 bases left in between. CDR1 is SGHAT and CDR2 is FQNNGV in the germline V gene. This entry belongs to a study of T cell responses to AZD1222 COVID-19 vaccine. Using immunoSEQ multiplex PCR, the repertoire was profiled, and TCRdb retains in-frame clones only, with some absent. The sample lists roughly 130,000 clones, approximately 86% occurring once. This specimen consisted of peripheral blood, obtained on day 0 of AZD1222 vaccination. This sequence originates from an adult in good health. The V gene is TRBV11-2, the J gene TRBJ1-2, with D hard to call. The CDR3 protein is CASSQGFNYGYTF. CDR3 sequence (DNA): TGTGCCAGCAGCCAAGGGTTTAACTATGGCTACACCTTC.